Below are 26 T cell receptor beta chains sequenced from a single sample in a study of identical twins. TCRdb re-called the 5' RACE reads through MiXCR, storing one row per CDR3 protein. This table has 1.5 million to 2 million distinct CDR3 sequences, around 33% appearing once. Sequences were obtained from cord blood. These TCRs come from a newborn girl in good health.

V is TRBV27 and J is TRBJ1-2, with no clear D. Germline assignment: CDR1 MNHEY and CDR2 SMNVEV (reference sequence). Trimming removed 5 bases at V and 4 bases at J, with 14 bases between. The CDR3 loop spans 14 amino acids. The CDR3 here is CASSPLRQPYGYTF. CDR3 DNA: TGTGCCAGCAGTCCGCTTCGGCAGCCCTATGGCTACACCTTC.

V and J are TRBV4-2 and TRBJ2-7; 8 bases fit TRBD2. The germline V gene encodes CDR1 LGHNA and CDR2 YNFKEQ. J gave up 2 bases and V 3 bases, and 9 bases lay outside the gene matches. This CDR3 region has 16 residues. In DNA, the CDR3 is TGTGCCAGCAGCCAGATGGGGACTAGGGTCCCCTACGAGCAGTACTTC. This codes for CASSQMGTRVPYEQYF.

The rearrangement uses TRBV6-5 and TRBJ2-7, with 10 positions matching TRBD2. The CDR3 spans 14 residues. The V and J ends lost 5 bases and 2 bases, in that order; junction bases with no gene match: 3. Per the germline V gene, CDR1 is MNHEY and CDR2 is SVGAGI. The CDR3 DNA reads TGTGCCAGCAGTAATAGCGGGAGGACCTACGAGCAGTACTTC. As protein: CASSNSGRTYEQYF.

This chain joins TRBV7-2 and TRBJ2-3, with unresolved D. Trimming pared 5 bases from V and 0 bases from J, leaving 12 bases between. The length of the CDR3 is 15 residues. CDR1 and CDR2 (germline): SGHTA, FQGNSA. The CDR3 DNA is TGTGCCAGCAGCAAGAAGCGACCTAGCACAGATACGCAGTATTTT. Translated: CASSKKRPSTDTQYF.

The chain uses TRBV25-1 and TRBJ2-3; 7 positions match TRBD2. The CDR3 runs to 15 residues. The V and J ends lost 5 bases and 1 base, in that order; junction bases with no gene match: 6. The germline V gene has CDR1 MGHDK and CDR2 SYGVNS. The CDR3 is CASSFSGTGTDTQYF. CDR3 bases: TGTGCCAGCAGTTTCAGCGGGACTGGCACAGATACGCAGTATTTT.

This rearrangement joins TRBV7-9 to TRBJ1-1, with D unclear. The CDR3 is 14 amino acids. Germline values: CDR1 SEHNR, CDR2 FQNEAQ (reference sequence). Trimming pared 1 base from V and 4 bases from J, leaving 10 bases between. The CDR3: CASSLEGQFTEAFF. The DNA for the CDR3 is TGTGCCAGCAGCTTAGAAGGGCAGTTCACTGAAGCTTTCTTT.

This clonotype has a count of ten or more. This chain links TRBV20-1 with TRBJ2-5; a possible D gene is TRBD2 (5 bases). Trimming took 3 bases from V and 2 from J, leaving 7 bases between them. CDR3 length: 12 residues. CDR1 is DFQATT and CDR2 is SNEGSKA in the germline V gene (reference sequence). This chain's CDR3 is CSARGRQETQYF. CDR3 sequence (DNA): TGCAGTGCTAGGGGGAGACAAGAGACCCAGTACTTC.

The V call is TRBV2, the J call TRBJ2-4; D call uncertain. Judging by the DNA end, TRBJ2-7 fits better; the J call may be wrong. Germline V gene data show CDR1 as SNHLY and CDR2 as FYNNEI. CDR3 length equals 13 residues. The CDR3 here is CASSEEEVAEQYF. The CDR3 DNA follows: TGTGCCAGCAGTGAAGAAGAGGTAGCCGAGCAGTACTTC.

The chain employs TRBV6-5 and TRBJ2-3; D call uncertain. The CDR3 covers 13 residues. The V and J ends lost 6 bases and 4 bases respectively, with 11 bases between them. Germline CDR1 MNHEY, CDR2 SVGAGI. The CDR3 coding sequence is TGTGCCAGCAGGTCTAGGGTAGCAGATACGCAGTATTTT. Translation gives CASRSRVADTQYF.

V usage is TRBV7-9 and J usage is TRBJ1-4; possible D gene TRBD1, 6 bases. Germline V CDR1 and CDR2: SEHNR, FQNEAQ (reference sequence). Trimming removed 4 bases from V and 8 bases from J, with 20 bases in between. The CDR3 is 16 residues long. The CDR3 sequence: CASSSPMSGASEKLFF. As DNA, the CDR3 is TGTGCCAGCAGCTCTCCAATGTCGGGGGCATCGGAAAAACTGTTTTTT.

This clonotype has a handful of counts. This sequence joins TRBV27 and TRBJ2-1; TRBD2 is a possible D gene (5 bases). There are 14 residues in the CDR3. V was clipped by 3 bases and J by 3 bases, with 9 bases between them. Germline loops: CDR1 MNHEY, CDR2 SMNVEV (reference sequence). The CDR3 here is CASSLLEGYNEQFF. CDR3 nucleotides: TGTGCCAGCAGTTTGCTAGAGGGCTACAATGAGCAGTTCTTC.

V gene TRBV7-9 combines with J gene TRBJ1-1, with 7 bases that match TRBD1. The V segment lost 4 bases and the J segment 11 bases; nucleotides outside the gene matches: 25. Germline CDR1 SEHNR, CDR2 FQNEAQ (reference sequence). This CDR3 has 18 residues. CDR3 bases: TGTGCCAGCAGCTCCGTAGAGGGGGCGCATCCCCAACGCCTTGGGGCTTTCTTT. This sequence encodes CASSSVEGAHPQRLGAFF. Together with reference TRBV7-9 and TRBJ1-1, the CDR3 gives the full variable domain: DTGVSQNPRHKITKRGQNVTFRCDPISEHNRLYWYRQTLGQGPEFLTYFQNEAQLEKSRLLSDRFSAERPKGSFSTLEIQRTEQGDSAMYLCASSSVEGAHPQRLGAFFGQGTRLTVV.

The chain links TRBV6-5 to TRBJ2-7, with D tentatively TRBD1 (8 bases). Germline values: CDR1 MNHEY, CDR2 SVGAGI. The CDR3 loop spans 15 amino acids. With 5 bases removed from V and 3 bases from J, the gap between germline ends came to 17 bases. CDR3 DNA sequence: TGTGCCAGCAGTACTCGGACAGGGAGGGGCTACGAGCAGTACTTC. Protein: CASSTRTGRGYEQYF.

This clonotype was seen a few times. The rearrangement joins TRBV24-1 to TRBJ1-2, with TRBD1 matching over 9 bases. The CDR3 spans 15 residues. The trim removed 3 bases at V and 7 bases at J, leaving 8 bases unmatched. Germline V gene sequence: CDR1 KGHDR, CDR2 SFDVKD. In nucleotides, the CDR3 is TGTGCCACCAGTGATCCTCCGGGACAGGGAAGTGGCTACACCTTC. This encodes CATSDPPGQGSGYTF.

The chain couples TRBV29-1 to TRBJ1-1; D is perhaps TRBD1 (5 bases). The CDR3 sequence is 8 residues long. CDR1 is SQVTM, CDR2 ANQGSEA, per germline. V lost 4 bases to trimming and J lost 11 bases, with 5 bases between them. This CDR3 is CSVGGAFF. The CDR3 nucleotides read TGCAGCGTTGGGGGCGCTTTCTTT.

This clonotype turned up a few times. This chain uses TRBV5-1 with TRBJ2-4; 13 bases are shared with TRBD2. Near its end, the DNA agrees better with TRBJ2-7, so the J call may be wrong. The CDR3 contains 16 residues. Germline V lookup: CDR1 SGHRS, CDR2 YFSETQ. CDR3 DNA: TGCGCCAGCAGCTCCAGACTAGCGGGAGGCGCCTACGAGCAGTACTTC. This encodes CASSSRLAGGAYEQYF.

Only a few counts were recorded for this clonotype. The CDR3 is CASSPSPNQPQHF. CDR3 coding DNA: TGTGCCAGCAGTCCATCCCCAAATCAGCCCCAGCATTTT. This chain links TRBV27 with TRBJ1-5; the D is unclear. CDR1 MNHEY and CDR2 SMNVEV come from the germline V gene (reference sequence). The V end was cut by 5 bases, the J end by 4 bases, with 9 bases between. The CDR3 runs to 13 residues.

To note about this clonotype: The junction shows a germline mismatch at one end, possibly a read error. The chain carries TRBV7-9 and TRBJ2-4, with D uncertain. Germline CDR1 and CDR2: SEHNR and FQNEAQ (reference sequence). The CDR3 is 11 amino acids. CDR3 amino acids: CASSLSNIRYF. The CDR3 DNA reads as TGTGCCAGCAGCTTATCAAACATTCGGTACTTC.

Written as DNA, the CDR3 is TGCAGTGCTAGAGGCTGGGGGAGAAAGGAGACCCAGTACTTC. Translating it yields CSARGWGRKETQYF. The rearrangement joins TRBV20-1 to TRBJ2-5; D could derive from TRBD1 or TRBD2 (5 bases each). The CDR3 is 14 amino acids. CDR1 DFQATT and CDR2 SNEGSKA come from the germline V gene (reference sequence). Trimming pared 1 base from V and 5 bases from J, leaving 14 bases between.

This clonotype was seen ten or more times. The V and J genes are TRBV12-3 or TRBV12-4 and TRBJ1-2; 7 nucleotides agree with TRBD1. The CDR3 is 17 residues long. Unmatched junction bases numbered 15, after V lost 3 bases and J lost 5 bases. This chain's CDR3 is CASSLLHPSTGKYGYTF. The CDR3 bases are TGTGCCAGCAGTTTGCTGCACCCCTCGACAGGGAAATATGGCTACACCTTC.

The V call is TRBV6-1, the J call TRBJ1-6; no firm D call. Trimming removed 6 bases from V and 10 bases from J, with 19 bases in between. From germline, CDR1 is MNHNS and CDR2 SASEGT. The CDR3 has 15 residues. The CDR3 nucleotides read TGTGCCAGCAGCGACCGACCCAGGTCCGGGTCACCCCTCCACTTT. Translating it yields CASSDRPRSGSPLHF.

The rearrangement joins TRBV29-1 to TRBJ1-2; D gene uncertain. Germline V lookup: CDR1 SQVTM, CDR2 ANQGSEA. V gave up 1 base and J gave up 7 bases, with 13 bases separating them. This CDR3 has 13 amino acids. The chain's CDR3 is CSVEVTITSGYTF. In DNA form, the CDR3 reads TGCAGCGTTGAAGTCACAATAACTAGTGGCTACACCTTC.

The V and J genes are TRBV9 and TRBJ2-3; possible D gene TRBD2, 6 bases. The V end was cut by 0 bases, the J end by 3 bases, with 11 bases between. CDR3 length: 15 amino acids. Germline CDR1 and CDR2: SGDLS and YYNGEE. CDR3 loop: CASSVGGVMTDTQYF. The CDR3 coding sequence is TGTGCCAGCAGCGTAGGGGGGGTAATGACAGATACGCAGTATTTT.

This chain links TRBV20-1 with TRBJ2-3; the match to TRBD2 covers 8 bases. Germline V gene lookup returns CDR1 DFQATT and CDR2 SNEGSKA (reference sequence). The CDR3 totals 13 residues. Unmatched junction bases numbered 4, after V lost 6 bases and J lost 2 bases. The CDR3 DNA follows: TGCAGTGCCCAGCGGGGGAACACAGATACGCAGTATTTT. It encodes CSAQRGNTDTQYF.

This clonotype was recorded a few times. J is TRBJ1-1 and V is TRBV7-2; 9 nucleotides align to TRBD1. This CDR3 comprises 16 residues. Unmatched junction bases numbered 8, after V lost 5 bases and J lost 1 base. Germline V gene lookup returns CDR1 SGHTA and CDR2 FQGNSA. The CDR3 coding sequence is TGTGCCAGCAGCCCCTTCCCGGGACAGGGGAACACTGAAGCTTTCTTT. Its translation is CASSPFPGQGNTEAFF.

The chain carries TRBV20-1 and TRBJ1-2; a weak D match, TRBD1 (5 bases). Looked up from germline, CDR1 is DFQATT and CDR2 is SNEGSKA (reference sequence). Deletions cut 3 bases from V and 4 bases from J, with 15 bases between. There are 14 residues in the CDR3. The CDR3, as DNA: TGCAGTGCTAGGGGACTCCTCTCCCCCTATGGCTACACCTTC. Residues: CSARGLLSPYGYTF.